These T cell receptor beta chains were read from a single sample in a study of control samples from healthy donors and cancer patients. The protocol was immunoSEQ multiplex PCR, while the TCRdb copy is restricted to in-frame clones and leaves out a portion. The data hold 55,000 to 75,000 clones, with roughly 86% observed a single time. The specimen was PBMCs. All receptors derive from a woman between 50 and 59 years old with head and neck cancer. Each CDR3 is given with its conserved first and last residue. The D gene is left open where the match is weak. Where a row states a size, it is once, few, many or the class of an expanded clone; other rows omit it.

TRBJ1-1,TRBV5-4,NA,NA,TGTGCCAGCAGCTTGGGTGAGTTAAACACTGAAGCTTTCTTT,CASSLGELNTEAFF
TRBJ2-5,TRBV19,NA,NA,TGTGCCAGTAGTTCGGACGGGGGAGAGACCCAGTACTTC,CASSSDGGETQYF
TRBJ2-5,TRBV28,NA,NA,TGTGCCAGCAGTTTATCGGGTAGGAGGGAAGAGACCCAGTACTTC,CASSLSGRREETQYF
TRBJ1-5,TRBV9,NA,TRBD1,TGTGCCAGCACGAACGAGACAGGGCTTCATCAGCCCCAGCATTTT,CASTNETGLHQPQHF
TRBJ2-5,TRBV5-1,NA,TRBD1,TGCGCCAGCAGCCTAACCGGGACAGGGTGGGCGACCCAGTACTTC,CASSLTGTGWATQYF
TRBJ2-3,TRBV6-4,NA,NA,TGTGCCAGCCGTCATCCCGGGACTTCCCGAGATACGCAGTATTTT,CASRHPGTSRDTQYF
TRBJ1-1,TRBV11-2,NA,NA,TGTGCCAGCAGCTTAGACGGAAACACTGAAGCTTTCTTT,CASSLDGNTEAFF
TRBJ2-2,TRBV2,NA,NA,TGTGCCAGCAGTGAGGGGGCTAGGTTCACCGGGGAGCTGTTTTTT,CASSEGARFTGELFF
TRBJ1-1,TRBV7-6,NA,TRBD1,TGTGCCAGCAGCCCCCTAGGGGGGACAGGGGTCGTTGAAGCTTTCTTT,CASSPLGGTGVVEAFF
TRBJ2-7,TRBV19,NA,TRBD1,TGTGCCAGTAGTGTACGACAGGGGGGTCCCTACGAGCAGTACTTC,CASSVRQGGPYEQYF
TRBJ1-2,TRBV4-2,NA,TRBD1,TGTGCCAGCAGCCGAGACCCTGGACAGGGTAGAAACTATGGCTACACCTTC,CASSRDPGQGRNYGYTF
TRBJ1-1,TRBV7-9,NA,TRBD1,TGTGCCAGTGAACAGGGGGCGAGAACTGAAGCTTTCTTT,CASEQGARTEAFF
TRBJ1-1,TRBV10-2,once,NA,TGCGCCAGCATGGCTAGGGGCAACACTGAAGCTTTCTTT,CASMARGNTEAFF
TRBJ1-1,TRBV5-1,NA,NA,TGCGCCAGCAGCTTGGAGTCCCCCCTAACACCCTCTGAAGCTTTCTTT,CASSLESPLTPSEAFF
TRBJ2-5,TRBV18,NA,NA,TGTGCCAGCTCACCAGCCAGACAAGAGACCCAGTACTTC,CASSPARQETQYF
TRBJ1-1,TRBV19,NA,TRBD1,TGTGCCAGTAGTGCGACAGGGCCGAACACTGAAGCTTTCTTT,CASSATGPNTEAFF
TRBJ2-3,TRBV24-1,NA,NA,TGTGCCACCAGTGAATCTGGGGCACACACAGATACGCAGTATTTT,CATSESGAHTDTQYF
TRBJ2-3,TRBV7-6,few,NA,TGTGCCAGCAGCTTAGCGAGGACTGCAGCCACAGATACGCAGTATTTT,CASSLARTAATDTQYF
TRBJ1-2,TRBV27,NA,NA,TGTGCCAGCAGTCGAACAGGGCGCGGCTACACCTTC,CASSRTGRGYTF
TRBJ2-3,TRBV6-5,once,NA,TGTGCCAGCATGACGCAGGGAGATACGCAGTATTTT,CASMTQGDTQYF
TRBJ1-3,TRBV6-2/TRBV6-3,NA,NA,TGTGCCAGCAGTTACTCGTTGATGGCTGGAAACACCATATATTTT,CASSYSLMAGNTIYF
TRBJ2-7,TRBV2,few,TRBD1,TGTGCCAGCAGTACAACAGGGGAAGAGCAGTACTTC,CASSTTGEEQYF
TRBJ2-1,TRBV9,NA,TRBD1,TGTGCCAGCAGCCCGGGACAGGGGTTCGATGAGCAGTTCTTC,CASSPGQGFDEQFF
TRBJ1-6,TRBV30,NA,NA,TGTGCCTGGAGACAGTCTAATTCACCCCTCCACTTT,CAWRQSNSPLHF
TRBJ1-1,TRBV7-9,NA,NA,TGTGCCAGCAGGGTAGGCAGGGGCCAGCGGAGCACTGAAGCTTTCTTT,CASRVGRGQRSTEAFF
TRBJ1-3,TRBV7-2,NA,NA,TGTGCCAGCAGCTTAGCGGGGGGACGCTCTGGAAACACCATATATTTT,CASSLAGGRSGNTIYF
TRBJ2-5,TRBV5-6,NA,TRBD2,TGTGCCAGCAGCTTGAGGTCAGGGTCCGGGGGGGCCGGGACCCAGTACTTC,CASSLRSGSGGAGTQYF
TRBJ2-7,TRBV7-9,NA,NA,TGTGCCAGCAGCTTAGCCTCGGGGGCCTACGGGGAGCAGTACTTC,CASSLASGAYGEQYF
TRBJ2-3,TRBV11-2,NA,TRBD2,TGTGCCAGCAGCCTACGGACTAGCGGGGGGGTGGCAGATACGCAGTATTTT,CASSLRTSGGVADTQYF
TRBJ2-7,TRBV18,NA,TRBD1,TGTGCCAGCTCGCGGGAAGGTCCGGGACAGGGGGCCTACGAGCAGTACTTC,CASSREGPGQGAYEQYF
TRBJ2-7,TRBV6-2/TRBV6-3,NA,NA,TGTGCCAGCAGTTACTCTCAAGGACAGAGGGTTACCGAGCAGTACTTC,CASSYSQGQRVTEQYF
TRBJ2-3,TRBV11-1,NA,TRBD1,TGTGCCAGCAGCTCCCGGGACAGGGGGCGATCGGATACGCAGTATTTT,CASSSRDRGRSDTQYF
TRBJ1-6,TRBV6-5,NA,NA,TGTGCCAGCAGTCGACAAAGGGGACATTCACCCCTCCACTTT,CASSRQRGHSPLHF
TRBJ2-1,TRBV9,NA,NA,TGTGCCAGCAGCCTAAAGGGAGGGGGCATTAGGAATGAGCAGTTCTTC,CASSLKGGGIRNEQFF
TRBJ1-2,TRBV2,NA,NA,TGTGCCAGCAGTGAGACCGGGGGCGTTTATGGCTACACCTTC,CASSETGGVYGYTF
TRBJ1-2,TRBV2,once,TRBD1,TGTGCCAGTCTACACAGGGGTGGCTATGGCTACACCTTC,CASLHRGGYGYTF
TRBJ2-1,TRBV7-2,NA,TRBD1,TGTGCCAGCAGCCGGTCTAGGACAGGGGCCTACAATGAGCAGTTCTTC,CASSRSRTGAYNEQFF
TRBJ1-3,TRBV9,once,NA,TGTGCCAGCAGCGTAGGCGACGCGGGGATGCTTGGAAACACCATATATTTT,CASSVGDAGMLGNTIYF
TRBJ1-2,TRBV2,NA,NA,TGTGCCAGCAGTTCGCAGGGATTCTATGGCTACACCTTC,CASSSQGFYGYTF
TRBJ1-4,TRBV2,NA,NA,TGTGCCAGCAGAGCCGGAGTAATTAATGAAAAACTGTTTTTT,CASRAGVINEKLFF
TRBJ2-5,TRBV9,NA,NA,TGTGCCAGCAGCGTAATGGGAGTGCCCCAAGAGACCCAGTACTTC,CASSVMGVPQETQYF
TRBJ1-1,TRBV2,NA,NA,TGTGCCGGTAGGACCTTAGGAGGCACTGAAGCTTTCTTT,CAGRTLGGTEAFF
TRBJ1-2,TRBV6-1,NA,TRBD1,TGTGCCAGCAGTGATTCCGGGACAGACTATGGCTACACCTTC,CASSDSGTDYGYTF
TRBJ2-7,TRBV5-6,NA,TRBD1,TGTGCCAGCAGCTCTCCTCCGGGACAGGGACTCCACGAGCAGTACTTC,CASSSPPGQGLHEQYF